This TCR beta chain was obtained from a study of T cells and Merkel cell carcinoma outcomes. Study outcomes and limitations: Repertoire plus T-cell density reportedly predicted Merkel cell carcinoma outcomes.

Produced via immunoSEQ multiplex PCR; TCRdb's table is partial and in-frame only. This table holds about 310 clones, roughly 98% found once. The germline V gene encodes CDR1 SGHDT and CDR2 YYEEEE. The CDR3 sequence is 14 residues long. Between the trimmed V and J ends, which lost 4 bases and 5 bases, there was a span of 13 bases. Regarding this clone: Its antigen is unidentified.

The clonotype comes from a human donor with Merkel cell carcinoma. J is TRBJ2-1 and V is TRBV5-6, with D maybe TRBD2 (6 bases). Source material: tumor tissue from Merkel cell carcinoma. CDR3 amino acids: CASSPAGTHNEQFF. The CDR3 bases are TGTGCCAGCAGCCCTGCGGGGACCCACAATGAGCAGTTCTTC.